This T cell receptor beta chain was identified in a study of shared clonotypes between healthy human individuals. Trimming shortened V by 0 bases and J by 5 bases, and 17 bases separated the two germline ends. There are 17 residues in the CDR3. Germline loops: CDR1 SGHAT, CDR2 FQNNGV. The data were produced by immunoSEQ multiplex PCR, yet TCRdb's version contains in-frame clones alone and is incomplete. Altogether about 730,000 clones are present, approximately 77% being singletons, with the ten largest covering approximately 2%. The clonotype was recovered from a woman aged 25-40 years in good health. The J gene is TRBJ2-1, the V gene TRBV11-2; D remains ambiguous. The specimen sequenced was memory CD4+ T cells sorted from blood. As to subset: CD45RA-negative fraction. CDR3 region: CASSLDHLGRKNNEQFF. The CDR3, as DNA: TGTGCCAGCAGCTTAGATCATTTGGGCCGGAAAAACAATGAGCAGTTCTTC.